The 26 T cell receptor beta chains presented below share a single source sample, sequenced in a study of blood T cell repertoires in COVID-19. The method was immunoSEQ multiplex PCR; TCRdb's version includes in-frame clones alone and lacks a portion of them. This sample has about 150,000 clones, with about four fifths found just once. Sequencing was performed on peripheral blood. All receptors come from an older man with acute or convalescent COVID-19.

This chain joins TRBV28 and TRBJ2-1; a possible D gene is TRBD1 (5 bases). The V end was cut by 10 bases, the J end by 5 bases, with 15 bases between. The CDR3 has 13 residues. Germline V gene data show CDR1 as MDHEN and CDR2 as SYDVKM. CDR3 protein: CATLGPPNNEQFF. The CDR3 coding sequence is TGTGCCACCTTGGGGCCTCCAAACAATGAGCAGTTCTTC.

The table lists this clone with a few counts. This sequence joins TRBV30 and TRBJ1-4, with 7 nucleotides matching TRBD1. CDR3 length: 13 residues. Germline CDR1 GTSNPN, CDR2 SVGIG (reference sequence). V lost 4 bases, J lost 2 bases, and 1 base stayed unmatched. CDR3: CAWMGQTNEKLFF. The CDR3 DNA reads TGTGCCTGGATGGGACAGACTAATGAAAAACTGTTTTTT.

CDR3 loop: CASSPLSGSLSTDTQYF. The DNA of the CDR3 is TGCGCCAGCAGCCCGCTCAGCGGGAGCCTGAGCACAGATACGCAGTATTTT. This chain connects TRBV4-1 to TRBJ2-3; 8 nucleotides line up with TRBD2. This CDR3 is 17 amino acids long. The junction had 9 bases not matched to a gene; V was cut back by 4 bases and J by 0 bases. The germline CDR1 and CDR2 sequences are MGHRA and YSYEKL.

The chain couples TRBV18 to TRBJ1-4; D perhaps matches TRBD1 (6 bases). The V gene lost 3 bases and the J gene lost 1 base, with 12 bases spanning the gap. This CDR3 spans 16 amino acids. The V gene's germline CDR1 is KGHSH and CDR2 LQKENI. The CDR3 nucleotides are TGTGCCAGCTCACCGCGCACAGGGCAAACTAATGAAAAACTGTTTTTT. Protein: CASSPRTGQTNEKLFF.

The chain links TRBV6-2 or TRBV6-3 to TRBJ2-3, with 7 bases matching TRBD2. After removal of 6 bases from V and 1 base from J, the junction contained 7 bases not matched to a gene. The V gene's germline CDR1 is MNHEY and CDR2 SVGEGT. The CDR3 is 15 amino acids. The CDR3 loop is CASSSHAGGTDTQYF. In DNA form, the CDR3 reads TGTGCCAGCAGCTCGCACGCGGGGGGCACAGATACGCAGTATTTT.

The V and J genes are TRBV24-1 and TRBJ2-3; TRBD1 matches at 9 bases. After removal of 4 bases from V and 4 bases from J, the junction contained 8 bases not matched to a gene. The CDR3 runs to 16 residues. Germline V gene sequence: CDR1 KGHDR, CDR2 SFDVKD. The CDR3 here is CATSDKGTGRADTQYF. CDR3 DNA: TGTGCCACCAGTGACAAAGGGACAGGGAGGGCAGATACGCAGTATTTT.

The chain carries TRBV28 and TRBJ1-2, with D possibly matching TRBD1 (5 bases). With 2 bases removed from V and 9 bases from J, the gap between germline ends came to 13 bases. There are 13 residues in the CDR3. CDR1 and CDR2 (germline): MDHEN, SYDVKM. The chain's CDR3 is CASSLGQGRSYTF. CDR3 in DNA: TGTGCCAGCAGTTTAGGGCAGGGCAGGAGCTACACCTTC.

V usage is TRBV14 and J usage is TRBJ2-2; D not certain. Germline CDR1 SGHDN, CDR2 FVKESK. This CDR3 has 13 amino acids. Trimming removed 8 bases at V and 4 bases at J, with 11 bases between. The CDR3 region is CASSSSLTGELFF. The CDR3 region has the DNA TGTGCCAGCTCGTCATCACTCACCGGGGAGCTGTTTTTT.

The chain is built from TRBV5-1 and TRBJ1-3; TRBD1 matches 9 bases. Germline V gene lookup returns CDR1 SGHRS and CDR2 YFSETQ. The CDR3 length is 17 residues. The J segment lost 4 bases and the V segment lost 4 bases, leaving 12 bases of the junction unmatched. The CDR3 sequence: CASSNSGTGLAGNTIYF. The CDR3 region has the DNA TGCGCCAGCAGCAACTCCGGGACAGGGTTAGCGGGAAACACCATATATTTT.

The chain uses TRBV28 and TRBJ2-7; D perhaps matches TRBD2 (7 bases). Germline V gives CDR1 MDHEN, CDR2 SYDVKM. The CDR3 is 15 residues long. Deletions cut 1 base from V and 2 bases from J, with 12 bases between. CDR3 bases: TGTGCCAGCAGTTTATATGGGGGGGGCGCCTACGAGCAGTACTTC. Translation gives CASSLYGGGAYEQYF.

This chain links TRBV18 with TRBJ2-2; 8 nucleotides line up with TRBD1. The junction had 3 bases not matched to a gene; V was cut back by 6 bases and J by 3 bases. This CDR3 spans 14 amino acids. Germline lookup yields CDR1 KGHSH and CDR2 LQKENI. CDR3 in DNA: TGTGCCAGCTCCCCGGACAGGGACACCGGGGAGCTGTTTTTT. It translates to CASSPDRDTGELFF.

The chain is built from TRBV3-1 (or the pseudogene TRBV3-2) and TRBJ2-3, with a weak D call TRBD2 (5 bases). V was clipped by 6 bases and J by 1 base, with 11 bases between them. The CDR3 runs to 14 residues. CDR1 is LGHDT, CDR2 YNNKEL, per germline (reference sequence). The CDR3 protein is CASRLVGGTDTQYF. The CDR3 coding sequence is TGTGCCAGCAGGCTGGTCGGGGGCACAGATACGCAGTATTTT.

This rearrangement joins TRBV9 to TRBJ2-1; 13 bases are shared with TRBD2. The CDR3 is 16 residues long. In germline, CDR1 is SGDLS, CDR2 YYNGEE. Losses at the gene ends were 3 bases for V and 4 bases for J; bases not matched to a gene: 4. The CDR3 DNA reads as TGTGCCAGCAGCGCTGGGACTAGCGGGGCATACAATGAGCAGTTCTTC. Protein: CASSAGTSGAYNEQFF.

V gene TRBV7-8 combines with J gene TRBJ2-1; tentatively, D is TRBD2 (5 bases). The CDR3 extends over 15 amino acids. Germline V gene sequence: CDR1 SGHVS, CDR2 FQNEAQ. V was shortened by 2 bases and J by 7 bases, with 15 bases between the two germline ends. Here the CDR3 DNA reads TGTGCCAGCAGCTTAAGCAGAGGGCGCGGAAATGAGCAGTTCTTC. This encodes CASSLSRGRGNEQFF.

This clone was recorded once. This chain links TRBV28 with TRBJ1-1; D uncertain. The V gene's germline CDR1 is MDHEN and CDR2 SYDVKM. V gave up 6 bases and J gave up 2 bases, with 16 bases separating them. The CDR3 sequence is 15 residues long. The CDR3 loop is CASSSSGWANTEAFF. In DNA form, the CDR3 reads TGTGCCAGCAGCTCCAGTGGCTGGGCTAACACTGAAGCTTTCTTT.

The chain combines TRBV6-6 with TRBJ1-3; D possibly corresponds to TRBD1 (6 bases). V gave up 7 bases and J gave up 0 bases, with 16 bases separating them. In germline, CDR1 is MNHNY, CDR2 SVGAGI (reference sequence). This CDR3 is 16 amino acids long. CDR3 nucleotide sequence: TGTGCCAGCAAAGTCGGACAGTTCAACTCTGGAAACACCATATATTTT. It yields the protein CASKVGQFNSGNTIYF.

This clone was picked up a small number of times. The V call is TRBV13, the J call TRBJ2-7; 9 bases agree with TRBD1. The CDR3 is 15 residues long. Germline CDR1 reads PRHDT; CDR2 reads FYEKMQ (reference sequence). V was pared by 4 bases and J by 4 bases, with 8 bases of the junction left unmatched. CDR3 nucleotide sequence: TGTGCCAGCAGCTCGGCCGGGACAGGGATATACGAGCAGTACTTC. Encoded protein: CASSSAGTGIYEQYF.

J is TRBJ1-4 and V is TRBV6-5; D is undetermined. The CDR3 extends over 15 amino acids. V was shortened by 0 bases and J by 0 bases, with 5 bases between the two germline ends. Germline assignment: CDR1 MNHEY and CDR2 SVGAGI. CDR3 DNA: TGTGCCAGCAGTTACTCATTAGCAACTAATGAAAAACTGTTTTTT. Encoded protein: CASSYSLATNEKLFF.

The J gene is TRBJ1-6, the V gene TRBV11-2; TRBD1 agrees at 9 bases. The germline V gene encodes CDR1 SGHAT and CDR2 FQNNGV. J lost 9 bases, V lost 5 bases, and 11 bases had no gene match. The CDR3 sequence is 16 residues long. The CDR3 spells CASSPRRTGDGSPLHF. Written as DNA, the CDR3 is TGTGCCAGCAGCCCCCGGCGGACAGGGGATGGTTCACCCCTCCACTTT. Variable domain in full (rest from reference TRBV11-2 and TRBJ1-6): EAGVAQSPRYKIIEKRQSVAFWCNPISGHATLYWYQQILGQGPKLLIQFQNNGVVDDSQLPKDRFSAERLKGVDSTLKIQPAKLEDSAVYLCASSPRRTGDGSPLHFGNGTRLTVT.

This clone was counted a single time. CDR3 region: CASSQDRGTGFAYGYTF. Written as DNA, the CDR3 is TGCGCCAGCAGCCAAGATCGCGGGACAGGGTTCGCCTATGGCTACACCTTC. The chain couples TRBV4-1 to TRBJ1-2; 9 bases line up with TRBD1. The CDR3 has 17 amino acids. J was trimmed by 4 bases and V by 0 bases; bases with no gene match: 9. Germline CDR1 is MGHRA and CDR2 is YSYEKL.

The V gene is TRBV1, the J gene TRBJ1-4. TRBV1 is shown as a pseudogene. The CDR3 is 16 residues long. CDR3 residues: CTSSQAVRRTNEKLFF. In DNA, the CDR3 is TGCACCAGCAGCCAAGCGGTACGGAGGACTAATGAAAAACTGTTTTTT.

The chain has TRBV5-1 and TRBJ1-1; 9 bases agree with TRBD1. This CDR3 comprises 17 residues. V shed 4 bases, J shed 6 bases, and the junction held 16 bases outside the gene matches. CDR1 is SGHRS, CDR2 YFSETQ, per germline. The CDR3 is CASSPVPGQGIGPEAFF. In nucleotides, the CDR3 is TGCGCCAGCAGCCCCGTCCCGGGACAGGGTATAGGCCCTGAAGCTTTCTTT.

V gene TRBV11-3 combines with J gene TRBJ1-1; D is perhaps TRBD1 (6 bases). Trimming stripped 3 bases from V and 5 bases from J, with 10 bases between. This CDR3 has 13 amino acids. Germline CDR1 and CDR2: SGHNT and YENEEA. As DNA, the CDR3 is TGTGCCAGCAGCTTGGGGGCTACGACTGAAGCTTTCTTT. Protein: CASSLGATTEAFF.

V gene TRBV5-4 combines with J gene TRBJ1-2, with 8 bases fitting TRBD1. Germline loops: CDR1 SGHNT, CDR2 YYREEE (reference sequence). The CDR3 loop spans 15 amino acids. The V gene end was trimmed by 2 bases and the J gene end by 4 bases; junction bases not matched to a gene: 7. The CDR3 DNA is TGTGCCAGCAGCTTTCCCGGACAGGGTGGCTATGGCTACACCTTC. Its protein product is CASSFPGQGGYGYTF.

The gene calls are TRBV25-1 and TRBJ1-2, with 11 nucleotides matching TRBD1. The CDR3 totals 12 residues. The ends lost 7 bases at V and 6 bases at J; junction bases unmatched: 1. Germline CDR1 reads MGHDK; CDR2 reads SYGVNS. CDR3 sequence reads: CASMGQGDGYTF. CDR3 coding DNA: TGTGCCAGCATGGGACAGGGGGATGGCTACACCTTC.

The V gene is TRBV19, the J gene TRBJ2-3, with TRBD1 matching over 10 bases. CDR1 is LNHDA, CDR2 SQIVND, per germline (reference sequence). The CDR3 extends over 18 amino acids. CDR3 sequence: CGGSLGQGPPLDTDTQYF. CDR3 DNA: TGTGGGGGGTCCTTGGGACAGGGGCCCCCATTAGACACAGATACGCAGTATTTT.